Listed below are T cell receptor beta chains from one sample, sequenced in a study of cytomegalovirus exposure and HLA in healthy donors. Some clones are missing from TCRdb's copy, which holds only in-frame ones; the method was immunoSEQ multiplex PCR. Of more than 100,000 clones detected, around 66% appear once; the ten largest clones hold under 9.5%. The sequencing input was PBMCs. The origin of the receptors is a woman in her forties in good health and CMV-seropositive. Each CDR3 is given without its conserved first and last residue. Each record gives: V gene, J gene, CDR3 protein.

TRBV27,TRBJ2-7,ASSFGTGNTYEQY
TRBV7-9,TRBJ2-7,ASSFHPGQGKDEQY
TRBV15,TRBJ2-2,ATSHVSGSNTGELF
TRBV5-1,TRBJ1-2,ASSFGERGYT
TRBV5-1,TRBJ1-5,ASSLDRNQPQH
TRBV28,TRBJ2-7,ASKFRQGAYEQY
TRBV30,TRBJ1-5,AWSVGTGNQPQH
TRBV7-2,TRBJ1-1,ASSRRLQGGTEAF
TRBV13,TRBJ2-7,ASSLTGLRLPASGTYEQY
TRBV10-1,TRBJ2-2,ASSGSGRDSGELF
TRBV28,TRBJ2-5,ASSLRAGGETQY
TRBV6-4,TRBJ2-1,ASSAGLAGHNEQF
TRBV7-7,TRBJ2-5,ASSLDFRETQY
TRBV7-6,TRBJ2-1,ASSRTGTGLRSSYNEQF
TRBV7-9,TRBJ1-1,ASSRQGVNTEAF
TRBV9,TRBJ1-1,ASSLGGAENTEAF
TRBV9,TRBJ2-3,ASSPGSRGGSTDTQY
TRBV29-1,TRBJ2-1,SVGVLGSSYNEQF
TRBV19,TRBJ1-3,ASRRVGSGNTIY
TRBV9,TRBJ2-2,ASSEAPGGGELF
TRBV6-5,TRBJ2-7,ASSHRGYEQY
TRBV9,TRBJ2-1,ASSVSSGRNEQF
TRBV6-4,TRBJ2-3,ASSYASGSTDTQY
TRBV29-1,TRBJ2-2,SATRGPTGELF
TRBV28,TRBJ2-5,ASSWTGPSQY
TRBV7-6,TRBJ1-1,ASSKGQGNTEAF
TRBV6-5,TRBJ1-6,ASSYQGTGLNSPLH
TRBV18,TRBJ2-2,ASSPPSFTGELF
TRBV6-5,TRBJ1-2,ASSYSRTGFGYT
TRBV6-1,TRBJ2-1,ASKGNPGGNEQF
TRBV5-4,TRBJ1-4,ASSSGTGDEKLF
TRBV7-7,TRBJ1-4,ASRYRDSPNEKLF
TRBV7-9,TRBJ1-1,ASSFGQLHTEAF
TRBV19,TRBJ2-4,ASSIGRVRVPVAKNIQY
TRBV18,TRBJ2-7,ASLGQGGSYEQY
TRBV27,TRBJ2-2,ASTSGQGRPGELF
TRBV7-9,TRBJ2-7,ASSLPGTSEQY
TRBV9,TRBJ2-3,ASSGGLADTDTQY
TRBV6-1,TRBJ2-5,ASLFQGGETQY
TRBV4-2,TRBJ2-1,ASSLGPSQDNEQF
TRBV4-2,TRBJ2-1,ASSQVMGLAGGEQF
TRBV6-4,TRBJ2-2,ASSDSPSGGAGELF
TRBV6-4,TRBJ2-7,ASSPSGETYEQY
TRBV28,TRBJ2-3,ASSSPSGSGTDTQY
TRBV5-1,TRBJ2-7,ASSEGQGGYEQY
TRBV6-5,TRBJ2-2,ASGLAGNTGELF
TRBV28,TRBJ1-5,ASSLALSGLQSNQPQH
TRBV7-7,TRBJ2-1,ASSLGTSGGYNEQF
TRBV6-5,TRBJ2-7,ATRGNRNRDEQY
TRBV6-5,TRBJ1-6,ASSYQGKRDPPLH
TRBV7-3,TRBJ1-1,ASSWTGMNTEAF